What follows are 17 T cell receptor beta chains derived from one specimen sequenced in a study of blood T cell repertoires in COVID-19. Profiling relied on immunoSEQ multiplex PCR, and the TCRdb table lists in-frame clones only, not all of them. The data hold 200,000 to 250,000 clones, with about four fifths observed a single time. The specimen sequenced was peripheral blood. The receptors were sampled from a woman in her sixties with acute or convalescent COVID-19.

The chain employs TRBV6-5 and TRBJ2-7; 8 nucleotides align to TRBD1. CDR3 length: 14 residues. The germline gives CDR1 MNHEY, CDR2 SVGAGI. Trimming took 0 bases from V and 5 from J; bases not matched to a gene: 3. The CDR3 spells CASSYSGQANEQYF. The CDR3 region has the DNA TGTGCCAGCAGTTACTCGGGACAGGCGAACGAGCAGTACTTC.

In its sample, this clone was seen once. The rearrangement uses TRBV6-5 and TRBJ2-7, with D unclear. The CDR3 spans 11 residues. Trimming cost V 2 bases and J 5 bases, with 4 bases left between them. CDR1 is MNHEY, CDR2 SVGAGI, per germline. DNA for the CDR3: TGTGCCAGCAGTTACCTCGACGAGCAGTACTTC. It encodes CASSYLDEQYF.

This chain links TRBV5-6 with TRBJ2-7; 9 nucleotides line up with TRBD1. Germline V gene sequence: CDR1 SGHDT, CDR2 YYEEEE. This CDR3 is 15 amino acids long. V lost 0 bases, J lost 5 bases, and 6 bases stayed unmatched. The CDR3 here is CASSLDYRGHHEQYF. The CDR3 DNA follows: TGTGCCAGCAGCTTGGATTACAGGGGGCACCACGAGCAGTACTTC.

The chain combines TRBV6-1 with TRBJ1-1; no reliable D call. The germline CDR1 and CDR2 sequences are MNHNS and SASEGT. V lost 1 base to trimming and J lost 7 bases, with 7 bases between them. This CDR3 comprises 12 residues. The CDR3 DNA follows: TGTGCCAGCAGTGAAGGCGGTCTTGAAGCTTTCTTT. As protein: CASSEGGLEAFF.

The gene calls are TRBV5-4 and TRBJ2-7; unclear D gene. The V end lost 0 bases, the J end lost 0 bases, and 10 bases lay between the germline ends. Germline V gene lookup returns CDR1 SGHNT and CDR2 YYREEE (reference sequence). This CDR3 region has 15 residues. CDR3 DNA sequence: TGTGCCAGCAGCTTGGGGCCCTTAAGCTCCTACGAGCAGTACTTC. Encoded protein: CASSLGPLSSYEQYF.

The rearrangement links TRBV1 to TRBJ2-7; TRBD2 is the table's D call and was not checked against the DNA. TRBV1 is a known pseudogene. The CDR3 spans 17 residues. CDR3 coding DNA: TGCACCAGCAGGCCCAGGAACATAGCGGTACTGACCTACGAGCAGTACTTC. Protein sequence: CTSRPRNIAVLTYEQYF.

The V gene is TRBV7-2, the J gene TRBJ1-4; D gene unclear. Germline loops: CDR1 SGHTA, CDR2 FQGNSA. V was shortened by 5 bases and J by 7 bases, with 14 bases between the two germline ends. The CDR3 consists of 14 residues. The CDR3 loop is CASSPGILGEKLFF. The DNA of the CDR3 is TGTGCCAGCAGCCCAGGAATACTGGGTGAAAAACTGTTTTTT. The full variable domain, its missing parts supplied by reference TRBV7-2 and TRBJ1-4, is GAGVSQSPSNKVTEKGKDVELRCDPISGHTALYWYRQSLGQGLEFLIYFQGNSAPDKSGLPSDRFSAERTGGSVSTLTIQRTQQEDSAVYLCASSPGILGEKLFFGSGTQLSVL.

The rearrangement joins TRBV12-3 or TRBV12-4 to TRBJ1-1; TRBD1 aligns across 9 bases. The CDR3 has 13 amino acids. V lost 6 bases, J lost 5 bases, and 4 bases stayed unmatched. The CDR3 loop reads CASSRDRETEAFF. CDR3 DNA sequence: TGTGCCAGCAGCCGGGACAGGGAAACTGAAGCTTTCTTT.

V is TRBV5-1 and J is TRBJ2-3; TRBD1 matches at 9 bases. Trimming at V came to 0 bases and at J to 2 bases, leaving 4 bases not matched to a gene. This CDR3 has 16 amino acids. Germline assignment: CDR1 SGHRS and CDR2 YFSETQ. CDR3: CASSLVGDRVTDTQYF. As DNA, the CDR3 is TGCGCCAGCAGCTTGGTCGGGGACAGGGTCACAGATACGCAGTATTTT.

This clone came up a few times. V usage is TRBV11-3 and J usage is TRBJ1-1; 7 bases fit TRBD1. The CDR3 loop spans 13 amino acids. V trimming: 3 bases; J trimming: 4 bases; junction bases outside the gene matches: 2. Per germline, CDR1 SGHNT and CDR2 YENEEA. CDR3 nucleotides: TGTGCCAGCAGCTTGCGGGACAGCACTGAAGCTTTCTTT. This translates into CASSLRDSTEAFF.

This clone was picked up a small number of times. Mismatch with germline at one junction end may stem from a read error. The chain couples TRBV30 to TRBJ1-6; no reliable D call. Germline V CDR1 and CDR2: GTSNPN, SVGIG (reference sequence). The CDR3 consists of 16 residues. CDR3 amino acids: CAWINREARPYSPLHF. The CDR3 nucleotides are TGTGCCTGGATAAACCGGGAGGCTAGGCCCTATTCGCCCCTCCACTTT.

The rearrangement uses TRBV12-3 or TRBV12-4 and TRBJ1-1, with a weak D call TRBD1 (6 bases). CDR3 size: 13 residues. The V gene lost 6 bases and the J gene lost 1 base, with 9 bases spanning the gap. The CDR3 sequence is CASSLGQNTEAFF. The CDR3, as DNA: TGTGCCAGCAGCCTGGGACAGAACACTGAAGCTTTCTTT.

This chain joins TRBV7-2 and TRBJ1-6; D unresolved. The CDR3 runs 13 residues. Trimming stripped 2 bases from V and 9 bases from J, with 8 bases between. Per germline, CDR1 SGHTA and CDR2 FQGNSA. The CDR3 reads CASSLQGGSPLHF. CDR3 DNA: TGTGCCAGCAGCTTACAAGGAGGTTCACCCCTCCACTTT.

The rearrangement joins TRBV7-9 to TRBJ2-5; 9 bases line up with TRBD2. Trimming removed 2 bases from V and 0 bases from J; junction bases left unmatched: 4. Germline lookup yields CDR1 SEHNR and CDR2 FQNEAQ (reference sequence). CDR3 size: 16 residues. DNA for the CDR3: TGTGCCAGCAGCTTAATAGCGGGGGATGACCAAGAGACCCAGTACTTC. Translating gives CASSLIAGDDQETQYF.

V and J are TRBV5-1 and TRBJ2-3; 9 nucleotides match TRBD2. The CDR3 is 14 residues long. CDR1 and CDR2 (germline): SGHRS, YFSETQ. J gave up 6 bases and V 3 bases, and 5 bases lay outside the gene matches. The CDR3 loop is CASSSAGGGDTQYF. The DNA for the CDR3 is TGCGCCAGCAGCTCAGCGGGAGGTGGCGATACGCAGTATTTT. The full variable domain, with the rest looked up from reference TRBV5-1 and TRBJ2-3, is KAGVTQTPRYLIKTRGQQVTLSCSPISGHRSVSWYQQTPGQGLQFLFEYFSETQRNKGNFPGRFSGRQFSNSRSEMNVSTLELGDSALYLCASSSAGGGDTQYFGPGTRLTVL.

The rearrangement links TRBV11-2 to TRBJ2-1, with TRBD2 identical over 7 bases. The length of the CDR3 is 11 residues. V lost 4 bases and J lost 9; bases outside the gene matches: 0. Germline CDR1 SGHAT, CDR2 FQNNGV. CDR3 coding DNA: TGTGCCAGCAGCTGGGGGGGTGAGCAGTTCTTC. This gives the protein CASSWGGEQFF.

As DNA, the CDR3 is TGTGCCAGCAGCTTAAATAAGAACACTGAAGCTTTCTTT. Translated: CASSLNKNTEAFF. The chain recombines TRBV7-9 with TRBJ1-1; no reliable D call. The V and J ends lost 2 bases and 1 base respectively, with 5 bases between them. This CDR3 comprises 13 residues. Germline V gene lookup returns CDR1 SEHNR and CDR2 FQNEAQ (reference sequence).